This T cell receptor (beta chain) is drawn from a study of T cells in tuberculosis. The study's findings and limits: The stringent gate may have excluded weak CD1B-GMM tetramer binders.

Thawed, overnight-rested PBMC were stained with GMM-loaded CD1B tetramer, viability dye and anti-CD3, then sorted. CD1B tetramers were loaded with Rhodococcus equi-derived C32 glucose monomycolate. Tetramer-negative cells, approximately 100,000 per donor, were also sorted. CDR1 is MDHEN, CDR2 SYDVKM, per germline. CDR3 size: 13 residues. The ends were cut back, 5 bases at V and 7 bases at J, with 12 bases in the middle. TCR-alpha and TCR-beta chains were sequenced unpaired. The method was immunoSEQ multiplex PCR; TCRdb's version includes in-frame clones alone and lacks a portion of them. The repertoire holds tens of thousands of clones, with about 76% as singletons.

Sequenced material: CD1b-GMM tetramer-negative cells sorted from PBMCs. This chain connects TRBV28 to TRBJ2-1, with TRBD1 as a possible D gene (5 bases). The source of this sequence is an adult woman with latent tuberculosis. CDR3 DNA: TGTGCCAGCAGTCCCGGGCAGGGAAATGAGCAGTTCTTC. It specifies CASSPGQGNEQFF.